Shown below are 31 T cell receptor beta chains from a single sample sequenced in a study of graft-versus-host responses after intestinal transplantation. Repertoires were generated with immunoSEQ multiplex PCR, while TCRdb's copy carries only in-frame clones and drops some. The sample shows 45,000 or so clones, over 75% of them seen only once. The specimen was PBMCs, collected 524 days after transplant. Source of these receptors: a human patient who received an intestinal transplant, so some T cells may come from the graft donor.

The chain carries TRBV7-7 and TRBJ2-4, with 8 bases matching TRBD1. This CDR3 has 13 amino acids. V gave up 1 base and J gave up 7 bases; unmatched junction bases: 0. The germline CDR1 and CDR2 sequences are SSHAT and FNYEAQ (reference sequence). The CDR3 here is CASSLGQGNIQYF. The CDR3 nucleotides read TGTGCCAGCAGCTTAGGACAGGGGAACATTCAGTACTTC. Full variable domain (outside the CDR3, taken from reference TRBV7-7 and TRBJ2-4): GAGVSQSPRYKVTKRGQDVTLRCDPISSHATLYWYQQALGQGPEFLTYFNYEAQPDKSGLPSDRFSAERPEGSISTLTIQRTEQRDSAMYRCASSLGQGNIQYFGAGTRLSVL.

The chain couples TRBV5-6 to TRBJ2-1, with D uncertain. CDR3 length: 13 amino acids. Between the trimmed V and J ends, which lost 5 bases and 0 bases, there was a span of 6 bases. Germline CDR1 is SGHDT and CDR2 is YYEEEE. CDR3 region: CASRRSSYNEQFF. CDR3 DNA sequence: TGTGCCAGCAGGAGGAGCTCCTACAATGAGCAGTTCTTC.

The chain recombines TRBV7-3 with TRBJ2-3, with 9 bases matching TRBD2. Trimming removed 6 bases from V and 6 bases from J; junction bases left unmatched: 7. Germline CDR1 reads SGHTA; CDR2 reads FQGTGA. The CDR3 contains 14 residues. Written as DNA, the CDR3 is TGTGCCAGCAGTCGACTAGCGGCTAGGGATACGCAGTATTTT. Amino acid sequence: CASSRLAARDTQYF.

The chain is built from TRBV7-3 and TRBJ2-3; TRBD1 agrees at 10 bases. V lost 1 base to trimming and J lost 1 base; unmatched junction nucleotides: 14. The CDR3 runs to 20 residues. Looked up from germline, CDR1 is SGHTA and CDR2 is FQGTGA. This CDR3 reads CASSLSSRTGGTGGTDTQYF. In nucleotides, the CDR3 is TGTGCCAGCAGCTTAAGCTCGAGGACAGGGGGTACAGGTGGCACAGATACGCAGTATTTT.

The chain carries TRBV2 and TRBJ2-2, with D uncertain. V gave up 7 bases and J gave up 0 bases, with 9 bases separating them. Germline CDR1 and CDR2: SNHLY and FYNNEI. There are 14 residues in the CDR3. In nucleotides, the CDR3 is TGTGCCAGCAAGCCAGATGCGAACACCGGGGAGCTGTTTTTT. The encoded protein is CASKPDANTGELFF.

The CDR3, as DNA: TGTGCCAGCAGTTCCCCAGGGTTACATGGCTACACCTTC. This encodes CASSSPGLHGYTF. The rearrangement links TRBV6-5 to TRBJ1-2; a possible D gene is TRBD1 (5 bases). CDR3 length equals 13 residues. Trimming removed 4 bases from V and 6 bases from J, with 12 bases in between. The germline gives CDR1 MNHEY, CDR2 SVGAGI.

The chain has TRBV11-1 and TRBJ2-1; D remains ambiguous. CDR3 length: 14 amino acids. V shed 1 base and J shed 9 bases, with 13 bases lying between them. Germline values: CDR1 SGHAT, CDR2 FQDESV (reference sequence). DNA of the CDR3: TGTGCCAGCAGCTTAGGGGGTTGGGATCCTGAGCAGTTCTTC. This gives the protein CASSLGGWDPEQFF.

For the CDR3, the DNA is TGTGCCAGCAGTTATGGTAGGGACGAGGGGCAAGAGACCCAGTACTTC. Translating gives CASSYGRDEGQETQYF. The V call is TRBV5-6, the J call TRBJ2-5, with D possibly being TRBD1 or TRBD2 (5 bases each). The CDR3 runs 16 residues. The germline gives CDR1 SGHDT, CDR2 YYEEEE. Trimming took 5 bases from V and 2 from J, leaving 19 bases between them.

The V call is TRBV7-2, the J call TRBJ1-2, with 8 bases matching TRBD1. V was clipped by 5 bases and J by 7 bases; unmatched bases: 9. Germline loops: CDR1 SGHTA, CDR2 FQGNSA. The CDR3 loop spans 14 amino acids. This CDR3 is CASSQYGQGTGYTF. The CDR3 nucleotides read TGTGCCAGCAGCCAATACGGACAGGGAACTGGCTACACCTTC.

A single count supports this clone. This chain connects TRBV4-1 to TRBJ2-3; D might be TRBD2 (6 bases). V lost 1 base and J lost 2, with 13 bases in between. This CDR3 is 16 amino acids long. Per germline, CDR1 MGHRA and CDR2 YSYEKL. CDR3 nucleotides: TGCGCCAGCAGCCAAGTGCCTAGCGACGCCACAGATACGCAGTATTTT. It yields the protein CASSQVPSDATDTQYF.

The genes are TRBV19 and TRBJ1-5; maybe TRBD1 (5 bases). The V end lost 0 bases, the J end lost 0 bases, and 6 bases lay between the germline ends. The CDR3 runs to 15 residues. Germline CDR1 and CDR2: LNHDA and SQIVND (reference sequence). CDR3 residues: CASSIDRASNQPQHF. The CDR3 DNA follows: TGTGCCAGTAGTATAGACAGGGCTAGCAATCAGCCCCAGCATTTT.

This clone was recorded only once. Other DNA variants within this sample encode the same CDR3. The chain employs TRBV7-9 and TRBJ1-6, with TRBD1 as a possible D gene (5 bases). Germline V gives CDR1 SEHNR, CDR2 FQNEAQ (reference sequence). CDR3 length: 14 amino acids. V was clipped by 3 bases and J by 6 bases, with 9 bases between them. In DNA form, the CDR3 reads TGTGCCAGCAGCTTTTTGGGGCCTAATTCACCCCTCCACTTT. As protein: CASSFLGPNSPLHF.

The J gene is TRBJ2-7, the V gene TRBV7-2; D perhaps matches TRBD1 (6 bases). The germline V gene has CDR1 SGHTA and CDR2 FQGNSA. This CDR3 has 11 amino acids. V was cut by 6 bases and J by 11 bases, with 14 bases left in between. CDR3 loop: CASSSTGKKYF. The CDR3 nucleotides read TGTGCCAGCAGTTCTACAGGGAAGAAGTACTTC.

This rearrangement joins TRBV2 to TRBJ2-3; 8 positions agree with TRBD2. CDR3 size: 16 residues. Germline-derived CDR1 and CDR2 are SNHLY and FYNNEI. V lost 3 bases to trimming and J lost 0 bases; unmatched junction nucleotides: 5. CDR3 DNA: TGTGCCAGCAGTGAGCGACTAGCGAAGAGCACAGATACGCAGTATTTT. Protein: CASSERLAKSTDTQYF.

V and J are TRBV27 and TRBJ2-5; TRBD1 matches at 7 bases. With 2 bases clipped from V and 4 bases from J, the junction kept 4 bases outside the gene matches. Germline loops: CDR1 MNHEY, CDR2 SMNVEV (reference sequence). The CDR3 runs to 14 residues. CDR3 sequence (DNA): TGTGCCAGCAGTTTAAGGGCAGGGGGAGAGACCCAGTACTTC. This gives the protein CASSLRAGGETQYF.

The J gene is TRBJ2-1, the V gene TRBV10-3, with 11 bases lining up with TRBD2. Germline V gene lookup returns CDR1 ENHRY and CDR2 SYGVKD. The CDR3 totals 18 residues. Trimming took 4 bases from V and 4 from J; bases not matched to a gene: 12. CDR3 nucleotide sequence: TGTGCCATCAGTGCTAAACTAGCGGGAGAAAAAGGTTACAATGAGCAGTTCTTC. Amino acid sequence: CAISAKLAGEKGYNEQFF.

This rearrangement joins TRBV7-2 to TRBJ1-2, with D perhaps TRBD1 (5 bases). The CDR3 extends over 15 amino acids. The germline V gene has CDR1 SGHTA and CDR2 FQGNSA. V lost 1 base to trimming and J lost 3 bases, with 12 bases between them. This CDR3 is CASSLVVGGDYGYTF. In nucleotides, the CDR3 is TGTGCCAGCAGCTTAGTCGTGGGGGGAGACTATGGCTACACCTTC.

The gene calls are TRBV4-1 and TRBJ2-7, with 11 bases identical to TRBD2. Per germline, CDR1 MGHRA and CDR2 YSYEKL. J lost 4 bases, V lost 4 bases, and 3 bases had no gene match. The CDR3 extends over 14 amino acids. The CDR3 DNA follows: TGCGCCAGCAGCCCCGGGACTAGCGGTTACGAGCAGTACTTC. This sequence encodes CASSPGTSGYEQYF.

The chain has TRBV7-2 and TRBJ1-2, with D unclear. The CDR3 length is 16 residues. The germline V and J ends were trimmed by 3 bases and 4 bases, with 18 bases remaining between them. The germline CDR1 and CDR2 sequences are SGHTA and FQGNSA. CDR3: CASSFPLGRALYGYTF. The CDR3, as DNA: TGTGCCAGCAGCTTTCCATTAGGGAGGGCTCTCTATGGCTACACCTTC.

The rearrangement uses TRBV9 and TRBJ2-7; D gene ambiguous. This CDR3 has 13 amino acids. Trimming left V 0 bases short and J 6 bases short, with 10 bases between. Germline V gives CDR1 SGDLS, CDR2 YYNGEE. CDR3 in DNA: TGTGCCAGCAGCGTAGCGGTTTTTGGCGAGCAGTACTTC. Translating it yields CASSVAVFGEQYF.

V gene TRBV28 combines with J gene TRBJ1-2; 7 bases fit TRBD1. CDR1 is MDHEN, CDR2 SYDVKM, per germline. The CDR3 extends over 13 amino acids. The ends lost 6 bases at V and 4 bases at J; junction bases unmatched: 5. The CDR3 sequence is CASRGGGLYGYTF. The CDR3 coding sequence is TGTGCCAGCAGAGGAGGGGGCCTCTATGGCTACACCTTC.

The chain is built from TRBV21-1 and TRBJ1-4. TRBV21-1 is a recognized pseudogene. This CDR3 spans 18 amino acids. The CDR3 coding sequence is TGTGCCAGCAGCAAAAGGCGGCCCATAGACGTAGCTAATGAAAAACTGTTTTTT. It translates to CASSKRRPIDVANEKLFF.

The chain links TRBV7-9 to TRBJ2-1, with 11 bases matching TRBD2. Germline V lookup: CDR1 SEHNR, CDR2 FQNEAQ (reference sequence). J was trimmed by 8 bases and V by 1 base; bases with no gene match: 10. This CDR3 contains 17 residues. The CDR3 DNA follows: TGTGCCAGCAGCTTAGAATTGTCGCAACTAGCGGGAGATGAGCAGTTCTTC. This sequence encodes CASSLELSQLAGDEQFF.

The V call is TRBV4-2, the J call TRBJ2-7; 9 positions agree with TRBD2. This CDR3 comprises 16 residues. The germline V gene encodes CDR1 LGHNA and CDR2 YNFKEQ. Unmatched junction bases numbered 9, after V lost 2 bases and J lost 4 bases. The CDR3 sequence: CASSQNHGLAIYEQYF. DNA for the CDR3: TGTGCCAGCAGCCAAAACCACGGACTAGCGATATACGAGCAGTACTTC.

The J gene is TRBJ2-7, the V gene TRBV6-5, with unresolved D. The CDR3 length is 12 residues. Looked up from germline, CDR1 is MNHEY and CDR2 is SVGAGI. V lost 1 base and J 6 bases, leaving 7 bases between the germline ends. CDR3 loop: CASSYYRGEQYF. The CDR3, as DNA: TGTGCCAGCAGTTACTACCGCGGCGAGCAGTACTTC.

This clone came up once. This chain uses TRBV5-6 with TRBJ2-7; 9 nucleotides line up with TRBD2. Germline V gene lookup returns CDR1 SGHDT and CDR2 YYEEEE. The CDR3 covers 14 residues. The junction had 5 bases not matched to a gene; V was cut back by 4 bases and J by 3 bases. The CDR3 DNA reads TGTGCCAGCAGCGGAATAGCGGGAGACTACGAGCAGTACTTC. The encoded protein is CASSGIAGDYEQYF.

The chain links TRBV6-1 to TRBJ2-7; D gene unclear. Germline V gives CDR1 MNHNS, CDR2 SASEGT. V lost 3 bases to trimming and J lost 5 bases, with 20 bases between them. The CDR3 length is 16 residues. The CDR3 DNA sequence: TGTGCCAGCAGTGATGCCCACGGCATACTTAGAAACGAGCAGTACTTC. This encodes CASSDAHGILRNEQYF.

This rearrangement joins TRBV2 to TRBJ2-7; D gene ambiguous. The CDR3 is 11 residues long. Deletions cut 4 bases from V and 4 bases from J, with 5 bases between. Germline lookup yields CDR1 SNHLY and CDR2 FYNNEI. CDR3 sequence: CASSVGYEQYF. DNA of the CDR3: TGTGCCAGCAGTGTCGGTTACGAGCAGTACTTC.

The rearrangement uses TRBV19 and TRBJ2-1; D is uncertain. CDR1 and CDR2 (germline): LNHDA, SQIVND (reference sequence). V was pared by 4 bases and J by 4 bases, with 8 bases between. This CDR3 comprises 13 residues. The CDR3, as DNA: TGTGCCAGTAGTAGGGTGGAGTACAATGAGCAGTTCTTC. Protein product: CASSRVEYNEQFF.

This chain connects TRBV5-8 to TRBJ2-7; 7 positions match TRBD1. V dropped 4 bases and J dropped 5; count of bases not matched to a gene: 9. Germline V gene lookup returns CDR1 SGHTS and CDR2 YDEGEE. The CDR3 sequence is 14 residues long. As DNA, the CDR3 is TGTGCCAGCAGCCCCCGGGACAGAGGGGACGAGCAGTACTTC. As protein: CASSPRDRGDEQYF.

J is TRBJ2-1 and V is TRBV9, with D tentatively TRBD2 (5 bases). Trimming took off 3 bases at V and 3 bases at J, with 13 bases between the two ends. The CDR3 covers 15 residues. The germline gives CDR1 SGDLS, CDR2 YYNGEE. This CDR3 is CASSAPSRDYNEQFF. CDR3 sequence (DNA): TGTGCCAGCAGCGCCCCGTCACGGGACTACAATGAGCAGTTCTTC.